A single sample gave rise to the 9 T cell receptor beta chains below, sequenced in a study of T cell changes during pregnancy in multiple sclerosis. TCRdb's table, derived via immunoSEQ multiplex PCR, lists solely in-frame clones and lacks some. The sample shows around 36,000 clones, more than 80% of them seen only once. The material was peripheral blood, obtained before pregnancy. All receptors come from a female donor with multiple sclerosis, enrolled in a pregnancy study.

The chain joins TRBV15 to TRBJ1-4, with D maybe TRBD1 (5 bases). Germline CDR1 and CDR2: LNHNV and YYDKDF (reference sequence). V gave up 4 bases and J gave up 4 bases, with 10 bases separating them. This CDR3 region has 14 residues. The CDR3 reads CATSIRGFNEKLFF. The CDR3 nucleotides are TGTGCCACCAGCATTAGGGGTTTTAATGAAAAACTGTTTTTT.

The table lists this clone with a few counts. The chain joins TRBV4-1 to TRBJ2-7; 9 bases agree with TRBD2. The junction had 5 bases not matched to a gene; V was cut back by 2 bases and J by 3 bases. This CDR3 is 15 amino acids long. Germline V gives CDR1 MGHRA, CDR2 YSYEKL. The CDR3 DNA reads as TGCGCCAGCAGCCAATCCGTAGCGGGGGACTACGAGCAGTACTTC. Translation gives CASSQSVAGDYEQYF.

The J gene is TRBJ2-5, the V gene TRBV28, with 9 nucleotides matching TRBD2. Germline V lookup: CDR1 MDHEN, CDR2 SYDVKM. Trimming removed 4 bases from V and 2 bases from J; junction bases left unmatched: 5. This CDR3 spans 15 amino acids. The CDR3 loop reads CASSSRLAGQETQYF. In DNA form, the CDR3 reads TGTGCCAGCAGTTCGCGGCTAGCGGGGCAAGAGACCCAGTACTTC.

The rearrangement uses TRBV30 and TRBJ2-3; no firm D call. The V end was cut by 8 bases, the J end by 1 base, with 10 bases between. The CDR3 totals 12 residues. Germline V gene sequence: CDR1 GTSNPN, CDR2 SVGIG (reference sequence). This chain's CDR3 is CALDSRTDTQYF. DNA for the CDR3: TGTGCCCTAGATTCCCGCACAGATACGCAGTATTTT.

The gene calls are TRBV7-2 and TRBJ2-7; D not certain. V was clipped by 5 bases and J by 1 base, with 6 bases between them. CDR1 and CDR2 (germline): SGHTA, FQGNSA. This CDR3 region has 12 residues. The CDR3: CASSPQSYEQYF. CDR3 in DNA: TGTGCCAGCAGCCCCCAGTCCTACGAGCAGTACTTC.

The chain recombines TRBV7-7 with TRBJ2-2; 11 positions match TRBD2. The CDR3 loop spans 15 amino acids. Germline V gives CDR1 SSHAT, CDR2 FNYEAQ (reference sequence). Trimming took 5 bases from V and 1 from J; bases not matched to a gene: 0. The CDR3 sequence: CASSGTSGNTGELFF. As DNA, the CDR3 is TGTGCCAGCAGCGGGACTAGCGGGAACACCGGGGAGCTGTTTTTT.

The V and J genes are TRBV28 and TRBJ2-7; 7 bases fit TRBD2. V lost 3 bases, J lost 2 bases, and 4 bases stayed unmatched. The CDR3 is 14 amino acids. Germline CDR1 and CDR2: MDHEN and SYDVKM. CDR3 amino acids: CASSLLAETYEQYF. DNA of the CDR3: TGTGCCAGCAGTTTGCTAGCGGAGACCTACGAGCAGTACTTC.

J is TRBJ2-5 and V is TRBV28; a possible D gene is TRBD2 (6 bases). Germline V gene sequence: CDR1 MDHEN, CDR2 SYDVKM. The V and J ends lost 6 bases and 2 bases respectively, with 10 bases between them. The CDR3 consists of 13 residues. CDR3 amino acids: CASSRGSQETQYF. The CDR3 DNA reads TGTGCCAGCAGCCGGGGGTCGCAAGAGACCCAGTACTTC. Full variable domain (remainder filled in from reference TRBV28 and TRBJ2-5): DVKVTQSSRYLVKRTGEKVFLECVQDMDHENMFWYRQDPGLGLRLIYFSYDVKMKEKGDIPEGYSVSREKKERFSLILESASTNQTSMYLCASSRGSQETQYFGPGTRLLVL.

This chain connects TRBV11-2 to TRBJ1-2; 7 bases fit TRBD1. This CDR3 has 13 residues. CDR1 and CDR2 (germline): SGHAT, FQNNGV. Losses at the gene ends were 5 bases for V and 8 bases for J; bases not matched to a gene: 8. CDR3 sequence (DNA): TGTGCCAGCAGCCCGACAGGGATGAGGGGCTACACCTTC. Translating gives CASSPTGMRGYTF.